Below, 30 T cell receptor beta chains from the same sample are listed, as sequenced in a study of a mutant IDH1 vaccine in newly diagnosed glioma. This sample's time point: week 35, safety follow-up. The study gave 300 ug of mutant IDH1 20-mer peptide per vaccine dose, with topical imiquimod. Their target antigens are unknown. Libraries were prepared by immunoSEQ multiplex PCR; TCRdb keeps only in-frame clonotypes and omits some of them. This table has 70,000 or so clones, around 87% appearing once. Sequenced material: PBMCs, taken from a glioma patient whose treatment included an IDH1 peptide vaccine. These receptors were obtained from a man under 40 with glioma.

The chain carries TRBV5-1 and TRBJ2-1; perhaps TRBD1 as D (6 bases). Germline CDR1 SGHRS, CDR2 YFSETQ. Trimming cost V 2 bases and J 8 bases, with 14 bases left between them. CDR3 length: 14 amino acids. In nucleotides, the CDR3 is TGCGCCAGCAGCTTTAGGCAGGGGCCGGATGAGCAGTTCTTC. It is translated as CASSFRQGPDEQFF.

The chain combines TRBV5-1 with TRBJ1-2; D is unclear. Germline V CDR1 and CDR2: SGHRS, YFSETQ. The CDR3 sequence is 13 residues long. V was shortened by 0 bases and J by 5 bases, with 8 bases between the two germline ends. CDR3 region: CASSLEVRYGYTF. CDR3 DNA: TGCGCCAGCAGCTTGGAGGTGCGGTATGGCTACACCTTC.

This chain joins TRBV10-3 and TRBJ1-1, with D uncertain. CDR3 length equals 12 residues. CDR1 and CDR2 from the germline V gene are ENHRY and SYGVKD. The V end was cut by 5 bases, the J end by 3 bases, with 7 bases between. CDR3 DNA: TGTGCCATCAGTTCCGGAGACACTGAAGCTTTCTTT. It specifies CAISSGDTEAFF.

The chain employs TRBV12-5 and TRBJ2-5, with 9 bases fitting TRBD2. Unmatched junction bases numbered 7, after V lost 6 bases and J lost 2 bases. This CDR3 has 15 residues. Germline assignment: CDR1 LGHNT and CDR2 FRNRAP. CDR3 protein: CASGRGTSNQETQYF. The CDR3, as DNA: TGTGCTAGTGGACGCGGGACTAGCAATCAAGAGACCCAGTACTTC.

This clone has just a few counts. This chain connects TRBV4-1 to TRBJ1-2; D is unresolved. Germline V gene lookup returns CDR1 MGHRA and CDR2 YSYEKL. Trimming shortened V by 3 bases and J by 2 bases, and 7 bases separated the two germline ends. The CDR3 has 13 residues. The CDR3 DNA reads TGCGCCAGCAGCCAGTCGCACAACTATGGCTACACCTTC. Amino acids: CASSQSHNYGYTF.

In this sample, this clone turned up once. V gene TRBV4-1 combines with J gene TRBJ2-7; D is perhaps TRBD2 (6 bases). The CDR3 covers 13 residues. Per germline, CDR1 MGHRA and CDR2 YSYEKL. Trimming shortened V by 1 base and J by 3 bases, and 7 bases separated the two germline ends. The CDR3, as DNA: TGCGCCAGCAGCCAAGGACTAGTCTACGAGCAGTACTTC. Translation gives CASSQGLVYEQYF.

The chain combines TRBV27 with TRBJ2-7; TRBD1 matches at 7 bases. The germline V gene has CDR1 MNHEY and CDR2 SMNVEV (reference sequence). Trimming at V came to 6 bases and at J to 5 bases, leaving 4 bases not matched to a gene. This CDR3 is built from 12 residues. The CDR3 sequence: CASRRGQDEQYF. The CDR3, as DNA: TGTGCCAGCAGAAGAGGACAGGACGAGCAGTACTTC.

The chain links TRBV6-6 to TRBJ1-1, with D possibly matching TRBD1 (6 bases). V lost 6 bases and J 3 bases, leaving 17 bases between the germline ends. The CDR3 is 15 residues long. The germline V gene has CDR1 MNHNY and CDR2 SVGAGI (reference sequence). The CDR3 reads CASSFTGIRDTEAFF. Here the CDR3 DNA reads TGTGCCAGCAGCTTCACAGGGATTCGTGACACTGAAGCTTTCTTT.

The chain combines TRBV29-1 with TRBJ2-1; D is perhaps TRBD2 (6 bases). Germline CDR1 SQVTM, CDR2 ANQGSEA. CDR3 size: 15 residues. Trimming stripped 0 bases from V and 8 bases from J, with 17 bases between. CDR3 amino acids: CSVEETHAGGYEQFF. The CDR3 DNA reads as TGCAGCGTTGAAGAAACTCACGCCGGGGGATATGAGCAGTTCTTC.

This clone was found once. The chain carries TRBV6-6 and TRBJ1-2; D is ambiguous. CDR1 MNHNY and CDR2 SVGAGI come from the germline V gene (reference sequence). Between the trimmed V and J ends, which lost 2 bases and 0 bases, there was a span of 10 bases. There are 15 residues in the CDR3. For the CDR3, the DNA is TGTGCCAGCAGTTACAGCAGGAGCCCTAACTATGGCTACACCTTC. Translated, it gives CASSYSRSPNYGYTF.

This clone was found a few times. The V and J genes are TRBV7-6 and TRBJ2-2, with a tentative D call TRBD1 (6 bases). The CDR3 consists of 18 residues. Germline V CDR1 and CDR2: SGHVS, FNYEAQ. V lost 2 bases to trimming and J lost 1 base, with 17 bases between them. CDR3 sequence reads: CASSLRAQGNKNTGELFF. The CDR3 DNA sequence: TGTGCCAGCAGCTTAAGAGCCCAGGGGAACAAGAACACCGGGGAGCTGTTTTTT.

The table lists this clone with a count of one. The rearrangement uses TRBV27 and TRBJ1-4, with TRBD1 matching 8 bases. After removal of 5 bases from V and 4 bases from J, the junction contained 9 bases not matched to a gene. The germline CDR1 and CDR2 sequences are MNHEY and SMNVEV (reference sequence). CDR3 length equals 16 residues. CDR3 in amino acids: CASSKRGQVHNEKLFF. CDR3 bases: TGTGCCAGCAGTAAGAGGGGACAGGTCCATAATGAAAAACTGTTTTTT. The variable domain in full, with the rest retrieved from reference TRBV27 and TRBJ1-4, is EAQVTQNPRYLITVTGKKLTVTCSQNMNHEYMSWYRQDPGLGLRQIYYSMNVEVTDKGDVPEGYKVSRKEKRNFPLILESPSPNQTSLYFCASSKRGQVHNEKLFFGSGTQLSVL.

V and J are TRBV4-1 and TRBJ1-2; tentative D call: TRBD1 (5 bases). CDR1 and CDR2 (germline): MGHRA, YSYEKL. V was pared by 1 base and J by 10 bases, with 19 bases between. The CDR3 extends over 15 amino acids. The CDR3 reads CASSQVGGLKYIYTF. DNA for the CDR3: TGCGCCAGCAGCCAAGTGGGGGGATTAAAGTACATCTACACCTTC.

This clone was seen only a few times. Here the CDR3 reads CASSLNRGVTGELFF. DNA of the CDR3: TGTGCCAGCAGCTTAAACCGAGGGGTCACCGGGGAGCTGTTTTTT. The rearrangement uses TRBV7-6 and TRBJ2-2, with D perhaps assigned TRBD1 or TRBD2 (5 bases each). The CDR3 runs to 15 residues. Germline CDR1 and CDR2: SGHVS and FNYEAQ. Trimming removed 2 bases from V and 4 bases from J, with 11 bases in between.

The DNA of the CDR3 is TGTGCCAGCAGCTCGGGTTATCGATCTGGAAACACCATATATTTT. Protein sequence: CASSSGYRSGNTIYF. This chain connects TRBV13 to TRBJ1-3; no clear D gene. The CDR3 contains 15 residues. Germline lookup yields CDR1 PRHDT and CDR2 FYEKMQ (reference sequence). V lost 4 bases and J lost 1, with 11 bases in between. The full variable domain, in which reference TRBV13 and TRBJ1-3 provide the parts outside the CDR3, is AAGVIQSPRHLIKEKRETATLKCYPIPRHDTVYWYQQGPGQDPQFLISFYEKMQSDKGSIPDRFSAQQFSDYHSELNMSSLELGDSALYFCASSSGYRSGNTIYFGEGSWLTVV.

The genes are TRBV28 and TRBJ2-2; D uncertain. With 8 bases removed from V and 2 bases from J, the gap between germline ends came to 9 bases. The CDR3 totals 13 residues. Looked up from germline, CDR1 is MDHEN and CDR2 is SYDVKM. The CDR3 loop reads CASVGVNTGELFF. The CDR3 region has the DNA TGTGCCAGCGTAGGAGTTAACACCGGGGAGCTGTTTTTT.

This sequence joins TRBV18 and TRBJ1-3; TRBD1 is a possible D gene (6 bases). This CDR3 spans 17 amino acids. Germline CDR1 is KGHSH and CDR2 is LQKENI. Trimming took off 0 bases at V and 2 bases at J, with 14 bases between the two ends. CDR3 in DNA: TGTGCCAGCTCACCACCCATGGCAGGGGTTGCTGGAAACACCATATATTTT. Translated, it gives CASSPPMAGVAGNTIYF.

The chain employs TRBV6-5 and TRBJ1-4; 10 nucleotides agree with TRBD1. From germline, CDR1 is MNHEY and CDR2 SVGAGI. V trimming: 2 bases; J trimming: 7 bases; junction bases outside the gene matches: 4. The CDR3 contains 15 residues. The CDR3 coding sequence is TGTGCCAGCAGTTACAGGGGACAGGGGAGTGAAAAACTGTTTTTT. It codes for CASSYRGQGSEKLFF.

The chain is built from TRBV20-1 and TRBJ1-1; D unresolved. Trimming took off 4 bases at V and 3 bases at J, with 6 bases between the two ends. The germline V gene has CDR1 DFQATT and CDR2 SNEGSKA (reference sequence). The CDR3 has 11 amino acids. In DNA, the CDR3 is TGCAGTGCTAAACCGTACACTGAAGCTTTCTTT. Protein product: CSAKPYTEAFF.

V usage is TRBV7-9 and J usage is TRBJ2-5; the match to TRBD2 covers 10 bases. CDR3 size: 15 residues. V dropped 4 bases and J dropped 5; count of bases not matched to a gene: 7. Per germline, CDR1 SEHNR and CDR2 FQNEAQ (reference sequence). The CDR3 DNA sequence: TGTGCCAGCAGCTCGAGCGGGAGGGTCGCGGAGACCCAGTACTTC. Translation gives CASSSSGRVAETQYF.

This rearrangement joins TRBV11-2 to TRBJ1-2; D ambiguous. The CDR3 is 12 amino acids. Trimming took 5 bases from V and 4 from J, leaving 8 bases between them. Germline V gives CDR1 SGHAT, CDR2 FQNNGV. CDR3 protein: CASSQMTYGYTF. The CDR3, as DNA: TGTGCCAGCAGCCAAATGACCTATGGCTACACCTTC. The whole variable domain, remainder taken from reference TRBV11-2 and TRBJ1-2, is EAGVAQSPRYKIIEKRQSVAFWCNPISGHATLYWYQQILGQGPKLLIQFQNNGVVDDSQLPKDRFSAERLKGVDSTLKIQPAKLEDSAVYLCASSQMTYGYTFGSGTRLTVV.

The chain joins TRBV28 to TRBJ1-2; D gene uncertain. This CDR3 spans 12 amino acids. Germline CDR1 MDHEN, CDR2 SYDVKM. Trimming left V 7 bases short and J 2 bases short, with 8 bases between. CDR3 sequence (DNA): TGTGCCAGCAAGGTCATCAACTATGGCTACACCTTC. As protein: CASKVINYGYTF.

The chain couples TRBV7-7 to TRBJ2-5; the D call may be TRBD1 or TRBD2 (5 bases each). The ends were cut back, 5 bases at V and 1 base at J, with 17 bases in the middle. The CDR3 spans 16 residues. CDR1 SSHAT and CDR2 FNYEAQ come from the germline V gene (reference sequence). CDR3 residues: CASSPRTGPLQETQYF. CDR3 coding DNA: TGTGCCAGCAGCCCGCGGACGGGACCCCTCCAAGAGACCCAGTACTTC.

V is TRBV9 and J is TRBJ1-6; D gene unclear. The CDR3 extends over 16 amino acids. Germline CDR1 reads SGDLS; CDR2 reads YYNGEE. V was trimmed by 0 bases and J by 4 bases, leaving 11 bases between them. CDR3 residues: CASSVGVTPYNSPLHF. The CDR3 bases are TGTGCCAGCAGCGTAGGGGTTACACCTTATAATTCACCCCTCCACTTT.

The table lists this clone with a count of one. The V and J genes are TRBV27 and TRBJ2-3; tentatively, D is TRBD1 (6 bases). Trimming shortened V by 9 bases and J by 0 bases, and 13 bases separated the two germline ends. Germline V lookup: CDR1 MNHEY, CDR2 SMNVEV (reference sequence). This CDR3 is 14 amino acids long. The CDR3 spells CASRQEISTDTQYF. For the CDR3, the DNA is TGTGCCAGTCGACAGGAGATTAGCACAGATACGCAGTATTTT.

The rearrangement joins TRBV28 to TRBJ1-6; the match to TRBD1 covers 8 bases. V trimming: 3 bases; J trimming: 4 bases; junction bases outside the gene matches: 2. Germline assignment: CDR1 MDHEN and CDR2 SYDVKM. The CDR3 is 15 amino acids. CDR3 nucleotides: TGTGCCAGCAGTTTCGGGACAGGTTATAATTCACCCCTCCACTTT. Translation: CASSFGTGYNSPLHF.

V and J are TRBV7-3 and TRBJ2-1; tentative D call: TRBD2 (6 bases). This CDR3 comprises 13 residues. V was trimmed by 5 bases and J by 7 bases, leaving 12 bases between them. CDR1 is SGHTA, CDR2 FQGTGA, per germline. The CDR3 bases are TGTGCCAGCAGCCCCAATGGAGGGAATGAGCAGTTCTTC. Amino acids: CASSPNGGNEQFF.

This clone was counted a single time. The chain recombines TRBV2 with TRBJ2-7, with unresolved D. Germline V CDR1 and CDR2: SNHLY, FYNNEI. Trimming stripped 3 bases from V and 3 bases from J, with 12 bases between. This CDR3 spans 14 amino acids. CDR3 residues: CASSDGYSFYEQYF. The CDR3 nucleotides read TGTGCCAGCAGTGACGGTTACAGTTTCTACGAGCAGTACTTC.

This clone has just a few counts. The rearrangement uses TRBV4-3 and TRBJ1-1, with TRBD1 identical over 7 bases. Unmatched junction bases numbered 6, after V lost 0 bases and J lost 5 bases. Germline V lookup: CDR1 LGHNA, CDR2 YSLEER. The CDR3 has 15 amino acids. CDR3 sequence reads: CASSQEQGVWTEAFF. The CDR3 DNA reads TGCGCCAGCAGCCAAGAGCAGGGGGTTTGGACTGAAGCTTTCTTT.

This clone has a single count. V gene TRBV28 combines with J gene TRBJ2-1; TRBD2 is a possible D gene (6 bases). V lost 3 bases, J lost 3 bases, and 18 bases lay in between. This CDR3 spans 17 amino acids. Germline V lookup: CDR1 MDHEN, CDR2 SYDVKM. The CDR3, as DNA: TGTGCCAGCAGTTTTACCCCTATGACTAGGGTCTACAATGAGCAGTTCTTC. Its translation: CASSFTPMTRVYNEQFF.